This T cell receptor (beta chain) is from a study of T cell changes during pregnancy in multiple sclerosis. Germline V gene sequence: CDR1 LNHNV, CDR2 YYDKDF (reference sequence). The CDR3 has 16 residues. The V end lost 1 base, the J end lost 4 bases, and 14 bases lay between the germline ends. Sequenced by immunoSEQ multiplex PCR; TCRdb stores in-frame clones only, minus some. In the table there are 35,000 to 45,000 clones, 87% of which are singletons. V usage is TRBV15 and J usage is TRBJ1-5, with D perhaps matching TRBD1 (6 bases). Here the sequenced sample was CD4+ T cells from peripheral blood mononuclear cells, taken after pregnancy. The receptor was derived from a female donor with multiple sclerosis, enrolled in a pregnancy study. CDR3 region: CATSRVYGQRNQPQHF. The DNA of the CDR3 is TGTGCCACCAGCAGAGTGTACGGACAGAGAAATCAGCCCCAGCATTTT.